The 18 T cell receptor beta chains below all came from one sample that was sequenced in a study of T-cell reconstitution after alpha-beta-depleted transplantation in children. Unique molecular identifiers were incorporated during preparation of the TCRbeta library. Each CDR3 protein gets one entry after TCRdb re-called the PCR reads with MiXCR. Here the sample spans about 110,000 distinct CDR3 sequences, over 9% being singletons. The source material was PBMCs from the stem cell graft donor, sampled from the stem cell graft. These TCRs come from a human donor who donated a stem cell graft to a child with acute lymphoblastic leukemia.

This clonotype was seen repeatedly, ten times or more. The gene calls are TRBV6-2 or TRBV6-3 and TRBJ2-7; possible D gene TRBD2, 6 bases. The V gene lost 7 bases and the J gene lost 2 bases, with 15 bases spanning the gap. There are 14 residues in the CDR3. Germline V gene data show CDR1 as MNHEY and CDR2 as SVGEGT. CDR3 bases: TGTGCCAGCAACCAAGGCCAGCGGGCCTACGAGCAGTACTTC. It encodes CASNQGQRAYEQYF.

The chain couples TRBV10-2 to TRBJ2-7; no clear D gene. This CDR3 spans 15 amino acids. V gave up 0 bases and J gave up 5 bases, with 14 bases separating them. CDR1 WSHSY and CDR2 SAAADI come from the germline V gene. CDR3 loop: CASSESSQIIDEQYF. The CDR3, as DNA: TGCGCCAGCAGTGAGTCGAGTCAGATAATCGACGAGCAGTACTTC.

This clonotype was detected ten times or more. The chain links TRBV9 to TRBJ1-1; D gene uncertain. Germline CDR1 is SGDLS and CDR2 is YYNGEE. The CDR3 has 14 amino acids. V was clipped by 4 bases and J by 0 bases, with 10 bases between them. The CDR3 DNA reads as TGTGCCAGCAGCTTGACCAGAGTGAACACTGAAGCTTTCTTT. This codes for CASSLTRVNTEAFF.

The CDR3 sequence: CASSLEGRSYNEQFF. In DNA, the CDR3 is TGTGCCAGCAGCTTAGAAGGGCGATCCTACAATGAGCAGTTCTTC. The gene calls are TRBV7-9 and TRBJ2-1; D is uncertain. With 1 base removed from V and 1 base from J, the gap between germline ends came to 8 bases. The CDR3 extends over 15 amino acids. Germline CDR1 SEHNR, CDR2 FQNEAQ (reference sequence).

This clonotype was seen at least ten times. V gene TRBV20-1 combines with J gene TRBJ1-1; tentatively, D is TRBD1 (5 bases). CDR1 and CDR2 from the germline V gene are DFQATT and SNEGSKA (reference sequence). Trimming stripped 6 bases from V and 0 bases from J, with 17 bases between. This CDR3 spans 15 amino acids. CDR3 residues: CSAHQGSLMNTEAFF. For the CDR3, the DNA is TGCAGTGCCCACCAGGGTAGTTTAATGAACACTGAAGCTTTCTTT.

This clonotype was recorded many times. The chain recombines TRBV7-9 with TRBJ2-5; D is perhaps TRBD1 (5 bases). Between the trimmed V and J ends, which lost 6 bases and 1 base, there was a span of 9 bases. This CDR3 has 13 residues. Germline V gene sequence: CDR1 SEHNR, CDR2 FQNEAQ (reference sequence). Here the CDR3 DNA reads TGTGCCAGCAGAACAGGCGCCCAAGAGACCCAGTACTTC. This encodes CASRTGAQETQYF. The full variable domain, rest sourced from reference TRBV7-9 and TRBJ2-5, is DTGVSQNPRHKITKRGQNVTFRCDPISEHNRLYWYRQTLGQGPEFLTYFQNEAQLEKSRLLSDRFSAERPKGSFSTLEIQRTEQGDSAMYLCASRTGAQETQYFGPGTRLLVL.

The chain carries TRBV4-1 and TRBJ2-3, with D possibly being TRBD1 (5 bases). V dropped 3 bases and J dropped 3 bases, with 13 bases sitting between them. CDR1 and CDR2 from the germline V gene are MGHRA and YSYEKL. The CDR3 loop spans 15 amino acids. The CDR3 reads CASSQDLPGTDTQYF. The CDR3, as DNA: TGCGCCAGCAGCCAGGATCTCCCAGGGACAGATACGCAGTATTTT.

This clonotype was picked up many times. The chain combines TRBV20-1 with TRBJ1-1; 7 bases agree with TRBD1. V lost 0 bases, J lost 5 bases, and 12 bases stayed unmatched. There are 16 residues in the CDR3. From germline, CDR1 is DFQATT and CDR2 SNEGSKA (reference sequence). DNA of the CDR3: TGCAGTGCTAGAGACCCAGACAGGGTTCGGAGGACTGAAGCTTTCTTT. Protein product: CSARDPDRVRRTEAFF.

This clonotype was counted ten times or more. This sequence joins TRBV15 and TRBJ2-1; the match to TRBD2 covers 9 bases. J gave up 10 bases and V 1 base, and 8 bases lay outside the gene matches. The CDR3 covers 15 residues. Germline lookup yields CDR1 LNHNV and CDR2 YYDKDF (reference sequence). CDR3 DNA sequence: TGTGCCACCAGCAGAGTGGCGGGAGGGGTCGGGGAGCAGTTCTTC. Translation gives CATSRVAGGVGEQFF.

This clonotype showed up many times. The chain couples TRBV10-3 to TRBJ1-1, with TRBD1 matching 10 bases. CDR3 length: 16 amino acids. Germline V gene data show CDR1 as ENHRY and CDR2 as SYGVKD. V lost 7 bases and J lost 1; bases outside the gene matches: 9. CDR3 loop: CAITPRQGASNTEAFF. As DNA, the CDR3 is TGTGCCATCACCCCAAGACAGGGGGCTTCGAACACTGAAGCTTTCTTT.

This clonotype has ten or more counts. The V call is TRBV7-2, the J call TRBJ2-1, with D maybe TRBD2 (5 bases). The CDR3 contains 13 residues. CDR1 SGHTA and CDR2 FQGNSA come from the germline V gene. Trimming stripped 1 base from V and 15 bases from J, with 16 bases between. CDR3 sequence reads: CASSLVGDWGWFF. CDR3 nucleotides: TGTGCCAGCAGCTTAGTCGGGGATTGGGGATGGTTCTTC.

This clonotype has a count of ten or more. The chain employs TRBV7-2 and TRBJ2-1, with 7 bases fitting TRBD2. In germline, CDR1 is SGHTA, CDR2 FQGNSA. The CDR3 runs 14 residues. With V trimmed by 1 base and J by 6 bases, 3 bases remained unmatched. The CDR3 region is CASSLVLALNEQFF. In DNA, the CDR3 is TGTGCCAGCAGCTTAGTACTAGCGCTCAATGAGCAGTTCTTC.

This clonotype was seen ten or more times. The J gene is TRBJ2-5, the V gene TRBV5-1, with unresolved D. Germline CDR1 SGHRS, CDR2 YFSETQ. The ends were cut back, 0 bases at V and 2 bases at J, with 11 bases in the middle. The CDR3 has 15 amino acids. CDR3 amino acids: CASSLADRAQETQYF. Here the CDR3 DNA reads TGCGCCAGCAGCTTGGCCGATAGGGCGCAAGAGACCCAGTACTTC. Together with reference TRBV5-1 and TRBJ2-5, the CDR3 gives the full variable domain: KAGVTQTPRYLIKTRGQQVTLSCSPISGHRSVSWYQQTPGQGLQFLFEYFSETQRNKGNFPGRFSGRQFSNSRSEMNVSTLELGDSALYLCASSLADRAQETQYFGPGTRLLVL.

This clonotype has ten or more counts. The chain has TRBV29-1 and TRBJ2-1, with 7 bases that match TRBD1. CDR1 is SQVTM and CDR2 is ANQGSEA in the germline V gene. The CDR3 spans 11 residues. V shed 6 bases, J shed 4 bases, and the junction held 0 bases outside the gene matches. CDR3 amino acids: CSVGQYNEQFF. In nucleotides, the CDR3 is TGCAGCGTGGGACAGTACAATGAGCAGTTCTTC.

This clonotype was seen repeatedly, ten times or more. The rearrangement uses TRBV20-1 and TRBJ2-2; 7 bases map to TRBD1. V shed 4 bases, J shed 1 base, and the junction held 6 bases outside the gene matches. Germline-derived CDR1 and CDR2 are DFQATT and SNEGSKA (reference sequence). This CDR3 contains 15 residues. Written as DNA, the CDR3 is TGCAGTGCTAACAGGGGCCGGGTGAACACCGGGGAGCTGTTTTTT. Amino acids: CSANRGRVNTGELFF.

In its sample, this clonotype was seen many times. This chain joins TRBV7-9 and TRBJ2-3; D is perhaps TRBD2 (7 bases). V lost 1 base and J 2 bases, leaving 10 bases between the germline ends. CDR1 and CDR2 (germline): SEHNR, FQNEAQ (reference sequence). This CDR3 has 15 residues. This CDR3 is CASSLGGGATDTQYF. The DNA for the CDR3 is TGTGCCAGCAGCTTAGGGGGGGGGGCCACAGATACGCAGTATTTT.

This clonotype was seen ten or more times. The chain is built from TRBV7-2 and TRBJ2-1; 7 positions agree with TRBD2. V dropped 5 bases and J dropped 1; count of bases not matched to a gene: 5. CDR3 size: 15 residues. Germline V gene lookup returns CDR1 SGHTA and CDR2 FQGNSA. CDR3 sequence (DNA): TGTGCCAGCAGCCGTGGGGGGGGTTCCTACAATGAGCAGTTCTTC. Its translation is CASSRGGGSYNEQFF.

The sample holds many counts of this clonotype. The chain has TRBV7-2 and TRBJ2-2, with a weak D call TRBD2 (5 bases). CDR3 size: 16 residues. In germline, CDR1 is SGHTA, CDR2 FQGNSA. The V end was cut by 2 bases, the J end by 6 bases, with 16 bases between. As DNA, the CDR3 is TGTGCCAGCAGCTTATATATACGGGAAGGTCCCGGGGAGCTGTTTTTT. Protein sequence: CASSLYIREGPGELFF.